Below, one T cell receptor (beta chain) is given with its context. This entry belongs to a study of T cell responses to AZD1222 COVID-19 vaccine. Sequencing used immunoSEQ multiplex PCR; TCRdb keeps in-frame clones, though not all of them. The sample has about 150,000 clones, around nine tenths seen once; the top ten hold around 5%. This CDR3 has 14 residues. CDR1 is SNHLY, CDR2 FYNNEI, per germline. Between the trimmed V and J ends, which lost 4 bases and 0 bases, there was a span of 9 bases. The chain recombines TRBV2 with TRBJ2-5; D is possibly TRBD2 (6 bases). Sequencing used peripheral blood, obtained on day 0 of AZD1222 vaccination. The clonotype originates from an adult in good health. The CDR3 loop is CASSARDYQETQYF. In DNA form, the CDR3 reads TGTGCCAGCAGTGCGAGGGACTACCAAGAGACCCAGTACTTC.